This paragraph covers one T cell receptor beta chain sequence. Different DNA sequences within this sample yield the same CDR3. The data derive from a study of blood T cell repertoires in COVID-19. Measured with immunoSEQ multiplex PCR; TCRdb has only the in-frame clones, and not every one. Seen here are roughly 100,000 clones, 85% to 90% observed once, and the top ten hold under 3%. CDR3 length equals 13 residues. CDR1 and CDR2 (germline): LNHDA, SQIVND (reference sequence). The trim removed 4 bases at V and 6 bases at J, leaving 0 bases unmatched. The specimen sequenced was peripheral blood. This TCR was recovered from a man in his fifties or sixties with active or convalescent COVID-19. The chain uses TRBV19 and TRBJ1-6; TRBD1 matches at 7 bases. The CDR3 DNA sequence: TGTGCCAGTAGTACAGGGGGTAATTCACCCCTCCACTTT. Its translation: CASSTGGNSPLHF.